These 14 T cell receptor beta chains were all obtained from the same sample, sequenced in a study of blood T cell repertoires in COVID-19. TCRdb's copy holds only in-frame clones and misses some; the assay was immunoSEQ multiplex PCR. This sample carries 50,000 to 65,000 clones, around 80% of them seen once, and the ten largest clones take roughly 6.8%. Material: peripheral blood. These receptors were taken from a human donor in a cohort sampled during active COVID-19.

This rearrangement joins TRBV6-5 to TRBJ2-1, with 10 bases fitting TRBD2. The ends lost 2 bases at V and 9 bases at J; junction bases unmatched: 7. Per the germline V gene, CDR1 is MNHEY and CDR2 is SVGAGI. The CDR3 extends over 15 amino acids. CDR3 region: CASSYVPSGGGEQFF. The DNA of the CDR3 is TGTGCCAGCAGTTACGTCCCTAGCGGGGGAGGTGAGCAGTTCTTC.

This chain connects TRBV5-1 to TRBJ2-3, with TRBD2 matching over 13 bases. The CDR3 covers 15 residues. Unmatched junction bases numbered 3, after V lost 3 bases and J lost 5 bases. CDR1 and CDR2 (germline): SGHRS, YFSETQ. The CDR3 DNA reads TGCGCCAGCAGCTGGGGACTAGCGGGGAGAGATACGCAGTATTTT. Its protein product is CASSWGLAGRDTQYF.

The J gene is TRBJ2-5, the V gene TRBV4-1; D is ambiguous. The V end lost 1 base, the J end lost 5 bases, and 14 bases lay between the germline ends. The CDR3 is 15 residues long. Germline V gene data show CDR1 as MGHRA and CDR2 as YSYEKL. CDR3 sequence reads: CASSQAGTVGETQYF. CDR3 DNA sequence: TGCGCCAGCAGCCAAGCTGGTACAGTAGGTGAGACCCAGTACTTC.

This clone was recorded a few times. The gene calls are TRBV3-1 (or the pseudogene TRBV3-2) and TRBJ2-3, with D hard to call. V lost 4 bases, J lost 5 bases, and 13 bases lay in between. This CDR3 has 14 residues. The germline V gene has CDR1 LGHDT and CDR2 YNNKEL (reference sequence). CDR3 sequence: CASSPPRPRDTQYF. In nucleotides, the CDR3 is TGTGCCAGCAGCCCCCCCCGCCCGCGAGATACGCAGTATTTT.

The chain employs TRBV7-3 and TRBJ2-2; D possibly corresponds to TRBD1 (5 bases). V shed 4 bases and J shed 5 bases, with 11 bases lying between them. The CDR3 consists of 14 residues. CDR1 SGHTA and CDR2 FQGTGA come from the germline V gene. Here the CDR3 DNA reads TGTGCCAGCAGCTCCCTGACAGAAACCGGGGAGCTGTTTTTT. Translated: CASSSLTETGELFF.

The J gene is TRBJ2-7, the V gene TRBV3-1 (or the pseudogene TRBV3-2); D is uncertain. V was pared by 6 bases and J by 9 bases, with 18 bases between. Germline loops: CDR1 LGHDT, CDR2 YNNKEL (reference sequence). CDR3 length equals 13 residues. The CDR3 here is CASSPTPSTLQYF. The CDR3 DNA reads TGTGCCAGCAGTCCGACACCTTCAACGTTGCAGTACTTC.

The table lists this clone with a count of one. The chain links TRBV5-6 to TRBJ1-5; D might be TRBD1 (6 bases). Germline V gives CDR1 SGHDT, CDR2 YYEEEE. Deletions cut 0 bases from V and 0 bases from J, with 19 bases between. The CDR3 contains 19 residues. The CDR3 loop reads CASSLEGGQSTHSNQPQHF. As DNA, the CDR3 is TGTGCCAGCAGCTTGGAAGGGGGTCAAAGTACGCATAGCAATCAGCCCCAGCATTTT.

The chain combines TRBV29-1 with TRBJ1-1; D ambiguous. Germline-derived CDR1 and CDR2 are SQVTM and ANQGSEA. This CDR3 contains 12 residues. Trimming took off 4 bases at V and 1 base at J, with 7 bases between the two ends. The CDR3 is CSVGAGNTEAFF. The CDR3 coding sequence is TGCAGCGTTGGGGCGGGGAACACTGAAGCTTTCTTT.

The chain carries TRBV5-1 and TRBJ1-4; D may be TRBD1 (6 bases). The germline V gene encodes CDR1 SGHRS and CDR2 YFSETQ. V was pared by 6 bases and J by 7 bases, with 19 bases between. The CDR3 totals 15 residues. Here the CDR3 DNA reads TGCGCCAGCACCCTAGGGGGGGCCCGGGTTGAAAAACTGTTTTTT. This encodes CASTLGGARVEKLFF.

V and J are TRBV7-9 and TRBJ2-2; D call uncertain. Germline CDR1 reads SEHNR; CDR2 reads FQNEAQ (reference sequence). The V end was cut by 5 bases, the J end by 5 bases, with 6 bases between. The CDR3 spans 12 residues. The CDR3 bases are TGTGCCAGCAGCATTAGAACCGGGGAGCTGTTTTTT. Its protein product is CASSIRTGELFF.

The chain recombines TRBV29-1 with TRBJ2-2; D ambiguous. This CDR3 is built from 16 residues. V dropped 7 bases and J dropped 3 bases, with 21 bases sitting between them. The germline gives CDR1 SQVTM, CDR2 ANQGSEA. The CDR3 sequence is CSGSAKRNSHTGELFF. The CDR3 nucleotides are TGCAGCGGATCCGCGAAACGCAACTCACACACCGGGGAGCTGTTTTTT.

The chain combines TRBV30 with TRBJ1-2; maybe TRBD1 (5 bases). The CDR3 is made up of 14 amino acids. V lost 2 bases and J lost 5, with 15 bases in between. The germline V gene encodes CDR1 GTSNPN and CDR2 SVGIG (reference sequence). CDR3 nucleotide sequence: TGTGCCTGGAGTCCTGGGACTTTGCATTATGGCTACACCTTC. Its protein product is CAWSPGTLHYGYTF.

This clone was counted a single time. V gene TRBV2 combines with J gene TRBJ1-2, with D hard to call. Germline CDR1 and CDR2: SNHLY and FYNNEI. Trimming left V 7 bases short and J 7 bases short, with 19 bases between. The CDR3 runs 14 residues. Written as DNA, the CDR3 is TGTGCCAGCACCCTGGTGAGGACTCGTCGTGGCTACACCTTC. It yields the protein CASTLVRTRRGYTF.

The chain combines TRBV28 with TRBJ2-7; TRBD1 is a possible D gene (5 bases). CDR1 and CDR2 (germline): MDHEN, SYDVKM. CDR3 size: 14 residues. Between the trimmed V and J ends, which lost 0 bases and 7 bases, there was a span of 13 bases. As DNA, the CDR3 is TGTGCCAGCAGTTTATGGGGCCCCAGGGCGGAGCAGTACTTC. Translated: CASSLWGPRAEQYF.